The T cell receptor (beta chain) described here comes from a study of neurological immune-mediated disorders. Study results and caveats: HTLV-1-associated myelopathy led in TCR clonal expansion, while multiple sclerosis ranked lowest, below healthy controls. There were no CDR3 amino acid sequences shared by expanded clones across subjects, a result suggesting private repertoires in all groups.

Sorted libraries were derived from 850,000 to 1,000,000 CD4+ or CD8+ T cells. The germline CDR1 and CDR2 sequences are KGHDR and SFDVKD. V trimming: 0 bases; J trimming: 3 bases; junction bases outside the gene matches: 9. This CDR3 spans 18 amino acids. This clonotype was detected many times. The antigen remains unidentified. cDNA synthesis was performed by 5'RACE with 10-nucleotide random UMIs. TCRdb reprocessed the 5' RACE reads via MiXCR and lists one record per CDR3 protein. The data contain roughly 3,900 distinct CDR3 sequences, 32% of them singletons. Material: CD8+ T cells from blood. The receptor's source is a man aged 45-65 years with HTLV-1-associated myelopathy (HAM/TSP). This sequence joins TRBV24-1 and TRBJ2-2; 7 bases are shared with TRBD1. CDR3 region: CATSDLPRGKEDTGELFF. In DNA, the CDR3 is TGTGCCACCAGTGATTTGCCCAGGGGGAAAGAGGACACCGGGGAGCTGTTTTTT.